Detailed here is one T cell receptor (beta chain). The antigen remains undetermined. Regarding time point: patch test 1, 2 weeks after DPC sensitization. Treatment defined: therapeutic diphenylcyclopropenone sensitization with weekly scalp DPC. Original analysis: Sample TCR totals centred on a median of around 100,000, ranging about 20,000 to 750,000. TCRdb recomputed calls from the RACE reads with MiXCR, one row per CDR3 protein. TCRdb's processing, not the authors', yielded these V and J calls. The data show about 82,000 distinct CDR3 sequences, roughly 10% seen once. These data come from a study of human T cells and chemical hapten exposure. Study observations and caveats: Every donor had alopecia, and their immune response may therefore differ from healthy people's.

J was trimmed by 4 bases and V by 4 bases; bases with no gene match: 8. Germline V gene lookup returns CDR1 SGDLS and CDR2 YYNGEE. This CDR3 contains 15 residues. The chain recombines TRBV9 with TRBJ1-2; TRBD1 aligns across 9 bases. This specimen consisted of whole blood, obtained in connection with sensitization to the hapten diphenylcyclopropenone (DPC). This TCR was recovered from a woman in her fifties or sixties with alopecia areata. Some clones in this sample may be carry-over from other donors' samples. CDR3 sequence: CASSTQTGGLYGYTF. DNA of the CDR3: TGTGCCAGCAGCACTCAAACAGGGGGCCTCTATGGCTACACCTTC.